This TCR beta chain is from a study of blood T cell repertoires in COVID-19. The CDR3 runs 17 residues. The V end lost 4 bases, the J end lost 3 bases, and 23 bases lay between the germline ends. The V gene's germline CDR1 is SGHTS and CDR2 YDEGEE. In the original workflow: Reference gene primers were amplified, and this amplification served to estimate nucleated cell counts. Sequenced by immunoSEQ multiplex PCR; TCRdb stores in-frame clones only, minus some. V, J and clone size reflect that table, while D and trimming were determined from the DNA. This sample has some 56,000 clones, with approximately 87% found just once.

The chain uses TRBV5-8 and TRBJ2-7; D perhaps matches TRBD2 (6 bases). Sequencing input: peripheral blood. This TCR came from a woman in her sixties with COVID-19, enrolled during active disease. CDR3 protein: CASSPFSSAAGIYEQYF. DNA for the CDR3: TGTGCCAGCAGCCCGTTCTCGTCGGCAGCGGGTATCTACGAGCAGTACTTC.